The 23 T cell receptor beta chains below were found in one sample sequenced in a study of cytomegalovirus exposure and HLA in healthy donors. This PCR relied on a set of 60 Vbeta primers and 13 Jbeta primers. The table came from immunoSEQ multiplex PCR; TCRdb's copy has only in-frame clones and leaves some out. The sample has about 65,000 clones, around 62% seen once. Sequencing was performed on PBMCs. Receptor source: a man younger than 45 in good health and CMV-seronegative.

This chain connects TRBV7-7 to TRBJ2-3, with 8 bases matching TRBD2. The CDR3 is 14 residues long. Germline CDR1 is SSHAT and CDR2 is FNYEAQ (reference sequence). Trimming took 5 bases from V and 1 from J; bases not matched to a gene: 2. This CDR3 is CASSPTSGTDTQYF. In nucleotides, the CDR3 is TGTGCCAGCAGCCCGACTAGCGGCACAGATACGCAGTATTTT. Drawing the rest from reference TRBV7-7 and TRBJ2-3, the complete variable domain is GAGVSQSPRYKVTKRGQDVTLRCDPISSHATLYWYQQALGQGPEFLTYFNYEAQPDKSGLPSDRFSAERPEGSISTLTIQRTEQRDSAMYRCASSPTSGTDTQYFGPGTRLTVL.

This clone occurred a few times. The V and J genes are TRBV2 and TRBJ1-5; D unresolved. The CDR3 spans 13 residues. Trimming pared 5 bases from V and 0 bases from J, leaving 5 bases between. Germline values: CDR1 SNHLY, CDR2 FYNNEI. Here the CDR3 reads CASSSNSNQPQHF. The CDR3 coding sequence is TGTGCCAGCAGTAGCAATAGCAATCAGCCCCAGCATTTT.

V usage is TRBV5-4 and J usage is TRBJ2-2; 9 positions match TRBD1. The J segment lost 7 bases and the V segment lost 5 bases, leaving 6 bases of the junction unmatched. CDR1 and CDR2 (germline): SGHNT, YYREEE (reference sequence). The CDR3 runs to 14 residues. The CDR3 sequence: CASRGTGRDGELFF. DNA for the CDR3: TGTGCCAGCAGGGGGACAGGGCGGGACGGGGAGCTGTTTTTT.

This clone was seen only a few times. The rearrangement links TRBV7-2 to TRBJ2-7; maybe TRBD1 (6 bases). The CDR3 is 17 amino acids. Germline assignment: CDR1 SGHTA and CDR2 FQGNSA. Between the trimmed V and J ends, which lost 2 bases and 1 base, there was a span of 18 bases. The CDR3 DNA is TGTGCCAGCAGCTTAAGGACCGGGACATCATCATCCTACGAGCAGTACTTC. Its translation is CASSLRTGTSSSYEQYF.

This rearrangement joins TRBV30 to TRBJ1-2; D unclear. V was pared by 3 bases and J by 3 bases, with 8 bases between. The CDR3 totals 12 residues. CDR1 and CDR2 from the germline V gene are GTSNPN and SVGIG (reference sequence). For the CDR3, the DNA is TGTGCCTGGAGGAGAGAGGACTATGGCTACACCTTC. Encoded protein: CAWRREDYGYTF.

Only one count was recorded for this clone. This chain links TRBV25-1 with TRBJ2-4; the D gene is possibly TRBD2 (5 bases). The CDR3 has 18 amino acids. CDR1 and CDR2 (germline): MGHDK, SYGVNS. V was shortened by 2 bases and J by 1 base, with 18 bases between the two germline ends. CDR3 amino acids: CASSEPFKRTGAKNIQYF. The DNA of the CDR3 is TGTGCCAGCAGTGAACCCTTTAAACGAACGGGGGCCAAAAACATTCAGTACTTC.

CDR3: CASSSRDKSSYEQYF. The CDR3 coding sequence is TGTGCCAGCAGCTCACGGGACAAGAGCTCCTACGAGCAGTACTTC. V gene TRBV7-9 combines with J gene TRBJ2-7, with a possible D match to TRBD1 (6 bases). Trimming shortened V by 4 bases and J by 0 bases, and 13 bases separated the two germline ends. Germline loops: CDR1 SEHNR, CDR2 FQNEAQ (reference sequence). CDR3 length: 15 amino acids.

The chain combines TRBV19 with TRBJ1-2; TRBD1 might be the D (5 bases). The CDR3 is 13 amino acids. Trimming took off 5 bases at V and 4 bases at J, with 11 bases between the two ends. The germline gives CDR1 LNHDA, CDR2 SQIVND (reference sequence). CDR3 DNA sequence: TGTGCCAGTAGTCCAGGGATCTCCTATGGCTACACCTTC. As protein: CASSPGISYGYTF.

The gene calls are TRBV6-6 and TRBJ1-5; D unclear. From germline, CDR1 is MNHNY and CDR2 SVGAGI (reference sequence). This CDR3 is 14 amino acids long. Deletions cut 7 bases from V and 2 bases from J, with 12 bases between. The CDR3 DNA reads as TGTGCCAGCATATCCCGAGGAGGCAATCAGCCCCAGCATTTT. Amino acid sequence: CASISRGGNQPQHF.

This clone has just one count. The chain links TRBV18 to TRBJ1-2; D perhaps matches TRBD1 (6 bases). Trimming shortened V by 3 bases and J by 6 bases, and 11 bases separated the two germline ends. From germline, CDR1 is KGHSH and CDR2 LQKENI. This CDR3 comprises 13 residues. The CDR3 DNA is TGTGCCAGCTCACCGGCAGGGGTAGATGGCTACACCTTC. As protein: CASSPAGVDGYTF.

This clone was seen more than once but under ten times. The V and J genes are TRBV6-4 and TRBJ1-1; 9 positions agree with TRBD1. CDR1 MRHNA and CDR2 SNTAGT come from the germline V gene. There are 16 residues in the CDR3. The junction had 12 bases not matched to a gene; V was cut back by 7 bases and J by 3 bases. In nucleotides, the CDR3 is TGTGCCAGCACGACCGGGACAGGGTGGCGGGACACTGAAGCTTTCTTT. This gives the protein CASTTGTGWRDTEAFF.

The CDR3 nucleotides are TGTGCCAGCAGCCAAGAACCCGACAGGACGATATATGGCTACACCTTC. This encodes CASSQEPDRTIYGYTF. The chain combines TRBV4-2 with TRBJ1-2; D is perhaps TRBD1 (6 bases). Trimming took off 0 bases at V and 5 bases at J, with 16 bases between the two ends. The CDR3 length is 16 residues. Germline lookup yields CDR1 LGHNA and CDR2 YNFKEQ.

The chain is built from TRBV7-9 and TRBJ1-1; no reliable D call. The CDR3 is made up of 15 amino acids. CDR1 and CDR2 from the germline V gene are SEHNR and FQNEAQ (reference sequence). V lost 5 bases, J lost 1 base, and 14 bases lay in between. DNA for the CDR3: TGTGCCAGCAGCCCCCAGAGGTCACCGAACACTGAAGCTTTCTTT. Translation gives CASSPQRSPNTEAFF.

This clone was observed a single time. The J gene is TRBJ1-6, the V gene TRBV7-3; perhaps TRBD1 as D (6 bases). V gave up 5 bases and J gave up 9 bases, with 14 bases separating them. This CDR3 region has 14 residues. The germline CDR1 and CDR2 sequences are SGHTA and FQGTGA. CDR3 sequence reads: CASSLGGKGSPLHF. For the CDR3, the DNA is TGTGCCAGCAGCCTAGGGGGTAAGGGTTCACCCCTCCACTTT.

The V and J genes are TRBV7-9 and TRBJ1-1; D perhaps matches TRBD1 (6 bases). Between the trimmed V and J ends, which lost 8 bases and 3 bases, there was a span of 16 bases. This CDR3 comprises 14 residues. The germline CDR1 and CDR2 sequences are SEHNR and FQNEAQ (reference sequence). The CDR3 sequence is CASEIGGLYTEAFF. For the CDR3, the DNA is TGTGCCAGCGAGATCGGGGGGCTATACACTGAAGCTTTCTTT.

This clone was picked up a small number of times. V is TRBV30 and J is TRBJ1-5, with 7 bases lining up with TRBD1. The V gene end was trimmed by 5 bases and the J gene end by 1 base; junction bases not matched to a gene: 2. This CDR3 is 13 amino acids long. Looked up from germline, CDR1 is GTSNPN and CDR2 is SVGIG (reference sequence). The CDR3 nucleotides read TGTGCCTGGGGACAGGCGAGCAATCAGCCCCAGCATTTT. This gives the protein CAWGQASNQPQHF.

The rearrangement joins TRBV7-9 to TRBJ1-5, with a tentative D call TRBD1 (5 bases). Trimming removed 5 bases at V and 3 bases at J, with 8 bases between. The CDR3 consists of 13 residues. Germline V gene sequence: CDR1 SEHNR, CDR2 FQNEAQ (reference sequence). Here the CDR3 DNA reads TGTGCCAGCAGCGCCAGGGACAATCAGCCCCAGCATTTT. It codes for CASSARDNQPQHF. Variable domain in full (rest from reference TRBV7-9 and TRBJ1-5): DTGVSQNPRHKITKRGQNVTFRCDPISEHNRLYWYRQTLGQGPEFLTYFQNEAQLEKSRLLSDRFSAERPKGSFSTLEIQRTEQGDSAMYLCASSARDNQPQHFGDGTRLSIL.

The rearrangement links TRBV6-1 to TRBJ1-1; D is possibly TRBD1 (6 bases). CDR1 and CDR2 (germline): MNHNS, SASEGT. The V end was cut by 4 bases, the J end by 4 bases, with 19 bases between. The CDR3 totals 16 residues. The CDR3 sequence: CASSGPGDPAGTEAFF. Here the CDR3 DNA reads TGTGCCAGCAGTGGCCCAGGGGACCCGGCGGGCACTGAAGCTTTCTTT.

This chain connects TRBV2 to TRBJ2-7; 7 positions agree with TRBD1. CDR1 SNHLY and CDR2 FYNNEI come from the germline V gene. With V trimmed by 5 bases and J by 2 bases, 3 bases remained unmatched. The CDR3 extends over 13 amino acids. CDR3 bases: TGTGCCAGCAGTTCGACAGGGCCCTACGAGCAGTACTTC. It encodes CASSSTGPYEQYF.

This clone has just one count. The V gene is TRBV7-6, the J gene TRBJ1-4, with D possibly being TRBD1 (5 bases). This CDR3 spans 14 amino acids. V shed 1 base and J shed 14 bases, with 17 bases lying between them. Germline values: CDR1 SGHVS, CDR2 FNYEAQ. CDR3 residues: CASSLGGVVQSLFF. The CDR3 DNA reads TGTGCCAGCAGCTTAGGGGGGGTTGTGCAATCCCTGTTTTTT.

The chain is built from TRBV27 and TRBJ2-1, with 10 nucleotides matching TRBD2. The CDR3 has 15 amino acids. The V gene end was trimmed by 5 bases and the J gene end by 4 bases; junction bases not matched to a gene: 5. Germline CDR1 reads MNHEY; CDR2 reads SMNVEV (reference sequence). The CDR3, as DNA: TGTGCCAGCAGTCTCGGGACTAGCGTTTACAATGAGCAGTTCTTC. It is translated as CASSLGTSVYNEQFF.

V gene TRBV4-1 combines with J gene TRBJ2-3, with a possible D match to TRBD1 (6 bases). V was clipped by 1 base and J by 2 bases, with 13 bases between them. CDR1 is MGHRA, CDR2 YSYEKL, per germline. The CDR3 sequence is 16 residues long. CDR3: CASSQGLAGATDTQYF. The CDR3 nucleotides read TGCGCCAGCAGCCAAGGATTGGCAGGGGCCACAGATACGCAGTATTTT.

The chain recombines TRBV7-9 with TRBJ2-3; TRBD2 agrees at 13 bases. This CDR3 region has 17 residues. The V segment lost 5 bases and the J segment 5 bases; nucleotides outside the gene matches: 10. Germline V gene sequence: CDR1 SEHNR, CDR2 FQNEAQ (reference sequence). CDR3 region: CASSRGLAGPRGDTQYF. DNA of the CDR3: TGTGCCAGCAGCCGGGGACTAGCGGGGCCCCGGGGAGATACGCAGTATTTT.